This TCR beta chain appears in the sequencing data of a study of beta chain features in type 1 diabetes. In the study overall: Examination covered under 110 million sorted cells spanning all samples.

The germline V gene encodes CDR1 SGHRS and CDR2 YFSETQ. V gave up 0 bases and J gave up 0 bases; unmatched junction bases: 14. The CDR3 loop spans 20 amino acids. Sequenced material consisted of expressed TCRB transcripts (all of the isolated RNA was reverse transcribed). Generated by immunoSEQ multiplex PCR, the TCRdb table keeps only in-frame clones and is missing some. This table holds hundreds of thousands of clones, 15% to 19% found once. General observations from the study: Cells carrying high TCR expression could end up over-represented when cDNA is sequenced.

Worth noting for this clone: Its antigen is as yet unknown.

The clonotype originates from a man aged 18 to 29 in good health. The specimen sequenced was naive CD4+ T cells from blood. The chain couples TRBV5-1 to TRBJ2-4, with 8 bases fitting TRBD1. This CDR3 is CASSLDPGQVGSGAKNIQYF. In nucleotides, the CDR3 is TGCGCCAGCAGCTTGGATCCGGGACAGGTGGGGTCTGGAGCCAAAAACATTCAGTACTTC.